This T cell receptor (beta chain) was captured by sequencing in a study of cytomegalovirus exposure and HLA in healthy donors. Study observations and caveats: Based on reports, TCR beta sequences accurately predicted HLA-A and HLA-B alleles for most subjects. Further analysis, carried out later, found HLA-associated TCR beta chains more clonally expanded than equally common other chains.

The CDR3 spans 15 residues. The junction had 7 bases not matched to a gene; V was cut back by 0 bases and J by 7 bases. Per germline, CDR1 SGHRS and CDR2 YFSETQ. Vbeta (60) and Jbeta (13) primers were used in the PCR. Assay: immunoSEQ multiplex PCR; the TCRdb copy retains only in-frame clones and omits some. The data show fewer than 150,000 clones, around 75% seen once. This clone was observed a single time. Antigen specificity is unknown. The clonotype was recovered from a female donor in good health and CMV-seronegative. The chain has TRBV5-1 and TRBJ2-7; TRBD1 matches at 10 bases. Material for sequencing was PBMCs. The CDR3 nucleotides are TGCGCCAGCAGCTTGGGGAGACAGGGGGCTTGGGAGCAGTACTTC. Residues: CASSLGRQGAWEQYF.